This entry is about one T cell receptor beta chain. The source of the sample is a study of blood T cell repertoires in COVID-19. About the research overall: Researchers got acute and convalescent COVID-19 samples from the United States, Italy and Spain. The cDNA or gDNA used as material had been derived from T cells, B-cell-depleted T cells, or PBMCs.

Germline CDR1 reads MNHNY; CDR2 reads SVGAGI (reference sequence). The ends lost 4 bases at V and 6 bases at J; junction bases unmatched: 4. The CDR3 length is 15 residues. Authors' processing steps: The assay estimated nucleated cells by amplifying reference gene primers. Profiled with immunoSEQ multiplex PCR; TCRdb holds only in-frame clones, not every one. That table supplies the V and J calls and clone size; D and trimming were determined from the DNA. The profile shows around 81,000 clones, roughly four fifths of them singletons. This receptor was obtained from a human donor in a cohort sampled during active COVID-19. The J gene is TRBJ1-3, the V gene TRBV6-6; 12 bases agree with TRBD1. Sequencing was done on a sample of peripheral blood. The CDR3 nucleotides read TGTGCCAGCAGTTGGCCGGGACAGGGGGCAAACACCATATATTTT. Its protein is CASSWPGQGANTIYF.